The 23 T cell receptor beta chains presented below share a single source sample, sequenced in a study of regulatory T cells in long-lasting Graves disease. Researchers made TCR beta libraries by using iRepertoire HTBI primers and running Arm-PCR on CDR3 regions. A single record per CDR3 protein comes from TCRdb applying MiXCR to the multiplex PCR reads. Here the sample spans hundreds of thousands of distinct CDR3 sequences, roughly a sixth being singletons. Time point here: newly diagnosed GD, antithyroid drugs for less than 3 months. RNA isolated from PBMCs was used to make the TCR library. These records were also assigned to another study, of T cells in Graves' hyperthyroidism and ophthalmopathy.

The sample was peripheral blood mononuclear cells (PBMCs), taken at new diagnosis, from a patient treated with antithyroid drugs. These receptors were obtained from a man aged 35-49 years with Graves disease.

This clonotype occurred many times. The rearrangement joins TRBV11-2 to TRBJ2-5; no definite D call. Trimming shortened V by 5 bases and J by 5 bases, and 6 bases separated the two germline ends. The CDR3 runs to 11 residues. Germline-derived CDR1 and CDR2 are SGHAT and FQNNGV. CDR3 sequence: CASSRWETQYF. Written as DNA, the CDR3 is TGTGCCAGCAGCCGGTGGGAGACCCAGTACTTC.

This chain connects TRBV18 to TRBJ1-1; tentatively, D is TRBD1 (6 bases). The CDR3 totals 13 residues. The germline V gene encodes CDR1 KGHSH and CDR2 LQKENI. Deletions cut 3 bases from V and 6 bases from J, with 11 bases between. CDR3 bases: TGTGCCAGCTCACCGGGGGCCTTCCCTGAAGCTTTCTTT. Translated, it gives CASSPGAFPEAFF.

Many counts were recorded for this clonotype. This CDR3 reads CSARDPIGLEQYF. For the CDR3, the DNA is TGCAGTGCTAGAGATCCTATCGGACTAGAGCAGTACTTC. The chain links TRBV20-1 to TRBJ2-7; D is perhaps TRBD2 (6 bases). Looked up from germline, CDR1 is DFQATT and CDR2 is SNEGSKA (reference sequence). V was shortened by 0 bases and J by 7 bases, with 13 bases between the two germline ends. This CDR3 is built from 13 residues.

This clonotype was picked up many times. The CDR3 spells CATSRDVVDYEQYF. The CDR3 DNA reads as TGTGCCACCAGCAGAGATGTCGTCGACTACGAGCAGTACTTC. The chain couples TRBV15 to TRBJ2-7, with D uncertain. Trimming shortened V by 0 bases and J by 3 bases, and 9 bases separated the two germline ends. The CDR3 runs 14 residues. CDR1 and CDR2 from the germline V gene are LNHNV and YYDKDF (reference sequence).

At least ten counts were recorded for this clonotype. This chain links TRBV6-1 with TRBJ2-2; 8 bases are a match to TRBD1. CDR1 and CDR2 (germline): MNHNS, SASEGT. This CDR3 has 14 amino acids. Trimming removed 6 bases from V and 3 bases from J; junction bases left unmatched: 3. This CDR3 is CASSPDRDTGELFF. CDR3 in DNA: TGTGCCAGCAGCCCGGACAGGGACACCGGGGAGCTGTTTTTT.

This clonotype has a handful of counts. This chain uses TRBV25-1 with TRBJ2-3, with TRBD2 identical over 7 bases. The CDR3 loop spans 12 amino acids. Germline lookup yields CDR1 MGHDK and CDR2 SYGVNS. The junction had 8 bases not matched to a gene; V was cut back by 6 bases and J by 11 bases. CDR3: CASSRPGGGQYF. The CDR3 DNA is TGTGCCAGCAGCCGGCCTGGCGGGGGGCAGTATTTT.

A few counts support this clonotype. The chain joins TRBV4-2 to TRBJ2-7; TRBD2 matches 7 bases. The germline V gene has CDR1 LGHNA and CDR2 YNFKEQ. The J segment lost 3 bases and the V segment lost 0 bases, leaving 8 bases of the junction unmatched. The CDR3 covers 16 residues. CDR3 loop: CASSQDMSSGFYEQYF. DNA of the CDR3: TGTGCCAGCAGCCAAGATATGTCTAGCGGATTCTACGAGCAGTACTTC.

This clonotype was seen many times. The junction shows a germline mismatch at one end, possibly a read error. This chain connects TRBV27 to TRBJ1-4; D uncertain. Germline CDR1 reads MNHEY; CDR2 reads SMNVEV (reference sequence). The CDR3 totals 14 residues. The CDR3 spells CASSFWGVNEKLLF. The CDR3 nucleotides read TGTGCCAGCAGTTTTTGGGGAGTTAATGAAAAACTGTTGTTT.

The rearrangement links TRBV5-1 to TRBJ2-3; tentative D call: TRBD1 (5 bases). V lost 4 bases and J 2 bases, leaving 14 bases between the germline ends. Germline V gives CDR1 SGHRS, CDR2 YFSETQ. The CDR3 is 15 residues long. In nucleotides, the CDR3 is TGCGCCAGCAGCACCCTGACAGCAACCACAGATACGCAGTATTTT. It is translated as CASSTLTATTDTQYF.

The rearrangement links TRBV6-5 to TRBJ2-1; weak D call: TRBD2 (7 bases). The CDR3 totals 16 residues. Trimming took 2 bases from V and 3 from J, leaving 14 bases between them. Germline V lookup: CDR1 MNHEY, CDR2 SVGAGI. The CDR3 nucleotides read TGTGCCAGCAGTTACCGTCCGGGGGGCGACTACAATGAGCAGTTCTTC. Protein sequence: CASSYRPGGDYNEQFF.

This clonotype was observed many times. The genes are TRBV28 and TRBJ2-3, with D hard to call. Trimming stripped 4 bases from V and 0 bases from J, with 8 bases between. CDR1 is MDHEN and CDR2 is SYDVKM in the germline V gene. The CDR3 runs to 14 residues. The CDR3: CASSSQISTDTQYF. The CDR3 DNA sequence: TGTGCCAGCAGTTCACAGATTAGCACAGATACGCAGTATTTT.

This clonotype was recorded at least ten times. This sequence joins TRBV30 and TRBJ2-5; 7 bases match TRBD1. Germline assignment: CDR1 GTSNPN and CDR2 SVGIG (reference sequence). V was pared by 3 bases and J by 5 bases, with 12 bases of the junction left unmatched. The CDR3 has 15 amino acids. CDR3 sequence: CAWRDRDLPLETQYF. CDR3 DNA sequence: TGTGCCTGGAGAGACAGGGACCTTCCGTTGGAGACCCAGTACTTC. The full variable domain, with the rest looked up from reference TRBV30 and TRBJ2-5, is SQTIHQWPATLVQPVGSPLSLECTVEGTSNPNLYWYRQAAGRGLQLLFYSVGIGQISSEVPQNLSASRPQDRQFILSSKKLLLSDSGFYLCAWRDRDLPLETQYFGPGTRLLVL.

In this sample, this clonotype turned up many times. The chain uses TRBV11-2 and TRBJ2-5, with D perhaps TRBD1 or TRBD2 (5 bases each). The germline gives CDR1 SGHAT, CDR2 FQNNGV. CDR3 length equals 15 residues. Trimming left V 0 bases short and J 4 bases short, with 12 bases between. The CDR3 loop reads CASSLERLGGETQYF. CDR3 in DNA: TGTGCCAGCAGCTTAGAGCGGCTTGGGGGAGAGACCCAGTACTTC.

The table lists this clonotype with many counts. The V gene is TRBV12-3 or TRBV12-4, the J gene TRBJ2-3, with 8 bases fitting TRBD2. The CDR3 sequence is 17 residues long. Trimming at V came to 1 base and at J to 2 bases, leaving 8 bases not matched to a gene. In nucleotides, the CDR3 is TGTGCCAGCAGTTTAGAGGCCAGCGGGGGATTCACAGATACGCAGTATTTT. This codes for CASSLEASGGFTDTQYF.

The chain recombines TRBV5-1 with TRBJ2-5; 7 nucleotides align to TRBD1. The CDR3 length is 15 residues. Germline V gives CDR1 SGHRS, CDR2 YFSETQ. The junction had 7 bases not matched to a gene; V was cut back by 3 bases and J by 2 bases. Written as DNA, the CDR3 is TGCGCCAGCAGCTCCTCCGGGACAGTACAAGAGACCCAGTACTTC. Encoded protein: CASSSSGTVQETQYF.

Only a few counts were recorded for this clonotype. V and J are TRBV5-1 and TRBJ2-2; D is undetermined. Trimming left V 0 bases short and J 3 bases short, with 12 bases between. Germline V CDR1 and CDR2: SGHRS, YFSETQ. The CDR3 length is 16 residues. As DNA, the CDR3 is TGCGCCAGCAGCTTGGGACAATTGGGGTACACCGGGGAGCTGTTTTTT. The encoded protein is CASSLGQLGYTGELFF.

In this sample, this clonotype turned up many times. The chain couples TRBV5-1 to TRBJ2-7; D possibly corresponds to TRBD1 (5 bases). This CDR3 has 13 residues. CDR1 SGHRS and CDR2 YFSETQ come from the germline V gene. Trimming cost V 5 bases and J 7 bases, with 16 bases left between them. This CDR3 is CASSHQGFREQYF. In DNA, the CDR3 is TGCGCCAGCAGTCACCAGGGATTTAGGGAGCAGTACTTC.

This clonotype came up a few times. This chain links TRBV19 with TRBJ2-5; 10 bases line up with TRBD2. The CDR3 has 15 residues. J was trimmed by 4 bases and V by 6 bases; bases with no gene match: 8. Germline assignment: CDR1 LNHDA and CDR2 SQIVND (reference sequence). The CDR3 sequence: CASSEASGGIETQYF. The DNA of the CDR3 is TGTGCCAGTAGCGAAGCTAGCGGGGGTATAGAGACCCAGTACTTC.

This clonotype was detected many times. Mismatch with germline at one junction end may stem from a read error. The chain has TRBV4-2 and TRBJ2-7, with 11 bases that match TRBD2. This CDR3 contains 16 residues. Per the germline V gene, CDR1 is LGHNA and CDR2 is YNFKEQ. This CDR3 is CASSPSLAGGPYEQYF. The CDR3 DNA is TGCGCCAGCAGCCCTTCATTAGCGGGGGGGCCTTACGAGCAGTACTTC.

This clonotype appeared a single time. The chain couples TRBV4-1 to TRBJ1-3; the D is unclear. Trimming took 1 base from V and 3 from J, leaving 7 bases between them. The CDR3 runs to 14 residues. In germline, CDR1 is MGHRA, CDR2 YSYEKL. The CDR3 bases are TGCGCCAGCAGCCAAGCGGACCGTGGAAACACCATATATTTT. This sequence encodes CASSQADRGNTIYF.

At least ten counts were recorded for this clonotype. This chain uses TRBV20-1 with TRBJ1-1, with 11 bases identical to TRBD1. Germline CDR1 and CDR2: DFQATT and SNEGSKA (reference sequence). V gave up 5 bases and J gave up 0 bases; unmatched junction bases: 8. The CDR3 runs 16 residues. CDR3 nucleotides: TGCAGTGCTGCAATTTGGACAGGGGGCTTGAACACTGAAGCTTTCTTT. This gives the protein CSAAIWTGGLNTEAFF.

This clonotype was found many times. The J gene is TRBJ1-2, the V gene TRBV2; 9 nucleotides align to TRBD1. Trimming removed 8 bases from V and 6 bases from J; junction bases left unmatched: 10. CDR1 SNHLY and CDR2 FYNNEI come from the germline V gene. CDR3 length equals 14 residues. The CDR3 loop is CASRRDRANHGYTF. CDR3 DNA sequence: TGTGCCAGCCGTCGGGACAGGGCCAATCATGGCTACACCTTC. Full variable domain (missing parts from reference TRBV2 and TRBJ1-2): EPEVTQTPSHQVTQMGQEVILRCVPISNHLYFYWYRQILGQKVEFLVSFYNNEISEKSEIFDDQFSVERPDGSNFTLKIRSTKLEDSAMYFCASRRDRANHGYTFGSGTRLTVV.

The gene calls are TRBV12-3 or TRBV12-4 and TRBJ2-3, with D perhaps TRBD1 (6 bases). The CDR3 is made up of 16 amino acids. V dropped 2 bases and J dropped 1 base, with 13 bases sitting between them. The CDR3: CASSLPMDSGTDTQYF. In DNA form, the CDR3 reads TGTGCCAGCAGTTTACCCATGGACAGTGGCACAGATACGCAGTATTTT.